The T cell receptor (beta chain) described here comes from a study of Ad26.COV2.S vaccination and SARS-CoV-2 variants. The overall study: In the COV1001 trial, the donor was in the Ad26.COV2.S arm. Into the muscle, Ad26.COV2.S was dosed once or twice, 56 days apart.

The CDR3 spans 16 residues. The V gene's germline CDR1 is PRHDT and CDR2 FYEKMQ (reference sequence). Trimming cost V 3 bases and J 0 bases, with 14 bases left between them. The treatment denotes: approximately 18 received Ad26.COV2.S at low or high dose, single or two shots; roughly 5 received placebo; per-sample allocation not given. Following the first vaccine or placebo injection, samples were taken on day 63. The table came from immunoSEQ multiplex PCR; TCRdb's copy has only in-frame clones and leaves some out. Among 410,000 or so clones, about 92% were seen once, and the ten largest hold around 1.8%. Concerning this clone itself: Its antigen is unidentified.

Study-wide results and caveats: Placebo recipients had lower spike-specific TCR breadth than vaccine recipients. The study found similar non-spike TCR breadth in vaccine and placebo recipients.

This receptor was obtained from a person aged 18-60 years who received the Ad26.COV2.S COVID-19 vaccine or a placebo. This specimen was peripheral blood, taken in a trial of Ad26.COV2.S vaccine versus placebo. The chain joins TRBV13 to TRBJ1-2; maybe TRBD1 (6 bases). CDR3 sequence reads: CASSLIQGPSNYGYTF. CDR3 sequence (DNA): TGTGCCAGCAGCTTGATACAGGGCCCTTCTAACTATGGCTACACCTTC.